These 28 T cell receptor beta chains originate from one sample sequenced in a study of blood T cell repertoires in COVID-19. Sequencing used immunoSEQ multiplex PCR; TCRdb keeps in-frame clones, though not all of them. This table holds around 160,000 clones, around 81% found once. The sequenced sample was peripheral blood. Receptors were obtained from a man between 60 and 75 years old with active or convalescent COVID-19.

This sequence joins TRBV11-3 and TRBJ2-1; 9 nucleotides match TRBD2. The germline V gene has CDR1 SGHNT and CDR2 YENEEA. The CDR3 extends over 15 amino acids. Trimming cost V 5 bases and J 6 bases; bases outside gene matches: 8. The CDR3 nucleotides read TGTGCCAGCAGCGCCGCCGCTAGCGGGGTCAATGAGCAGTTCTTC. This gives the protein CASSAAASGVNEQFF. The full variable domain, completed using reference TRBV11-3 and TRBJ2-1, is EAGVVQSPRYKIIEKKQPVAFWCNPISGHNTLYWYLQNLGQGPELLIRYENEEAVDDSQLPKDRFSAERLKGVDSTLKIQPAELGDSAVYLCASSAAASGVNEQFFGPGTRLTVL.

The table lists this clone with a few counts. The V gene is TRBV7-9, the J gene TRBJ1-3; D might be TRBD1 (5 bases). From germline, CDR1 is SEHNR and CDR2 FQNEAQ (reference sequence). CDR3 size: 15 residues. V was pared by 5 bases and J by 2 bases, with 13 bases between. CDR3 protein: CASSGRGGAGNTIYF. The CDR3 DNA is TGTGCCAGCAGCGGTCGCGGGGGAGCTGGAAACACCATATATTTT.

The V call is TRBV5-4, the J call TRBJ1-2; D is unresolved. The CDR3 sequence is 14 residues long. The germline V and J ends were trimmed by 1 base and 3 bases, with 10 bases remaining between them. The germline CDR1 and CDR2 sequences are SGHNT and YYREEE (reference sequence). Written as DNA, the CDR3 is TGTGCCAGCAGCTTGCCCGCGGGGTACTATGGCTACACCTTC. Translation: CASSLPAGYYGYTF.

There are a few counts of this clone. CDR3 nucleotides: TGCGCCAGCAGTCTTGACAGGGACGGGACCTACGAGCAGTACTTC. It specifies CASSLDRDGTYEQYF. The gene calls are TRBV10-2 and TRBJ2-7; 7 nucleotides align to TRBD1. This CDR3 spans 15 amino acids. Per germline, CDR1 WSHSY and CDR2 SAAADI. The V segment lost 5 bases and the J segment 2 bases; nucleotides outside the gene matches: 9.

In DNA, the CDR3 is TGTGCCAGCAGCCAAAGGGGGGAGACCCAGTACTTC. The encoded protein is CASSQRGETQYF. The chain has TRBV6-5 and TRBJ2-5, with D tentatively TRBD1 (6 bases). The germline V and J ends were trimmed by 6 bases and 5 bases, with 10 bases remaining between them. Germline V gives CDR1 MNHEY, CDR2 SVGAGI. This CDR3 region has 12 residues.

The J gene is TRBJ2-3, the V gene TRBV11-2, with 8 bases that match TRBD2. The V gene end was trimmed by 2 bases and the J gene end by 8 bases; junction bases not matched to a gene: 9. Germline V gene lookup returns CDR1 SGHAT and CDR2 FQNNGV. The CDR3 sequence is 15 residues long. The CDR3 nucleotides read TGTGCCAGCAGCTTACCCGGGGGGGCGTCTGTTACGCAGTATTTT. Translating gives CASSLPGGASVTQYF.

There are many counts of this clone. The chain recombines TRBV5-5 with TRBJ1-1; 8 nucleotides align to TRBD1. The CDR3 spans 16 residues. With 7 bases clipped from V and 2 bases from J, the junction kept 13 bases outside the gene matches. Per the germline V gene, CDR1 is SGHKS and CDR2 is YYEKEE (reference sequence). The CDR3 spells CASVTGTGASNTEAFF. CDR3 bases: TGTGCCAGCGTAACCGGGACAGGAGCTTCAAACACTGAAGCTTTCTTT.

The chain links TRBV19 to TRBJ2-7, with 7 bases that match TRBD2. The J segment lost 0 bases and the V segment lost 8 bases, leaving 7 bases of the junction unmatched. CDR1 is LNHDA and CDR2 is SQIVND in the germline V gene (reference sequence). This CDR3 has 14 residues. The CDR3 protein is CASGRDLTSYEQYF. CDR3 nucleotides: TGTGCCAGTGGGAGGGACCTTACCTCCTACGAGCAGTACTTC.

The CDR3 loop reads CASSWQNYNSPLHF. CDR3 bases: TGTGCCAGCAGTTGGCAGAACTATAATTCACCCCTCCACTTT. J is TRBJ1-6 and V is TRBV7-9, with D unresolved. Trimming removed 6 bases from V and 3 bases from J, with 9 bases in between. Germline CDR1 is SEHNR and CDR2 is FQNEAQ (reference sequence). The CDR3 sequence is 14 residues long.

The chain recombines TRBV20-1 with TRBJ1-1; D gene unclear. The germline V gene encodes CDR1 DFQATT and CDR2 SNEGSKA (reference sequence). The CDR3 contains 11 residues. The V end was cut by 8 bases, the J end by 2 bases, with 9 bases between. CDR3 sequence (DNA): TGCAGTACCGACACAAACACTGAAGCTTTCTTT. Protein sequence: CSTDTNTEAFF.

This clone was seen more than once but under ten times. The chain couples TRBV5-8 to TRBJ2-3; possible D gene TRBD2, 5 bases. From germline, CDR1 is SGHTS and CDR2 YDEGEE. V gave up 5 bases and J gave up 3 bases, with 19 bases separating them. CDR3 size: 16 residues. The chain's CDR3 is CASSPIHGGGTDTQYF. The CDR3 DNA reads TGTGCCAGCAGTCCAATTCACGGCGGCGGGACAGATACGCAGTATTTT. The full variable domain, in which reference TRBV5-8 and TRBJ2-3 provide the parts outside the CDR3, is EAGVTQSPTHLIKTRGQQATLRCSPISGHTSVYWYQQALGLGLQFLLWYDEGEERNRGNFPPRFSGRQFPNYSSELNVNALELEDSALYLCASSPIHGGGTDTQYFGPGTRLTVL.

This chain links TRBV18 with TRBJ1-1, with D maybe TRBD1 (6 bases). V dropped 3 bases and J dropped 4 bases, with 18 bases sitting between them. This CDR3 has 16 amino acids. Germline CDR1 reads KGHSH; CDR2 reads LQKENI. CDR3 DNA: TGTGCCAGCTCACCCCAGGGGACGGTGGGGGTCACTGAAGCTTTCTTT. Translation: CASSPQGTVGVTEAFF.

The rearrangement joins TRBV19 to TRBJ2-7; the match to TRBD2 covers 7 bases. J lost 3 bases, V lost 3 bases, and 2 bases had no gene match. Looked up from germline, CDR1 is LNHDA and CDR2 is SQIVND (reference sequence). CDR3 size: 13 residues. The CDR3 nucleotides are TGTGCCAGTAGTATGCGCGGGAGCTACGAGCAGTACTTC. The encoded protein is CASSMRGSYEQYF.

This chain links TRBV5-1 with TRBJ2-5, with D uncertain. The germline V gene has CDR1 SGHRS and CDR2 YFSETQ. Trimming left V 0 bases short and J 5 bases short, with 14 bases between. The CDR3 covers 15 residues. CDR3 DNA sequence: TGCGCCAGCAGCTTGGGCAGGCTAATTGAGGAGACCCAGTACTTC. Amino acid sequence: CASSLGRLIEETQYF.

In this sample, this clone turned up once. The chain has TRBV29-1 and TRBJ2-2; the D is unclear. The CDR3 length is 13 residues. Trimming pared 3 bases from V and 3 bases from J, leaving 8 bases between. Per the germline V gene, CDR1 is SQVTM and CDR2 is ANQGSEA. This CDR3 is CSVDTSYTGELFF. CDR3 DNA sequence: TGCAGCGTTGATACATCTTACACCGGGGAGCTGTTTTTT.

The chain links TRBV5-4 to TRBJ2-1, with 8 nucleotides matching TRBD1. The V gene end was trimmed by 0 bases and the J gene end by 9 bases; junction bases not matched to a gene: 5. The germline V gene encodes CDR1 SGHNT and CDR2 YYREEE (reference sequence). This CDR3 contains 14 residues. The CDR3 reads CASSLGQGMGEQFF. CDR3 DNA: TGTGCCAGCAGCTTGGGACAGGGGATGGGTGAGCAGTTCTTC.

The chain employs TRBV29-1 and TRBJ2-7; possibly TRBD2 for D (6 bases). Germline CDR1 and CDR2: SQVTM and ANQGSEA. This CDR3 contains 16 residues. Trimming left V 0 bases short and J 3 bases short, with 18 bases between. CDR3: CSVEDRGASAIYEQYF. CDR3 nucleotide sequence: TGCAGCGTTGAAGATCGTGGGGCTAGCGCGATCTACGAGCAGTACTTC.

For the CDR3, the DNA is TGTGCCAGCAGCTTGGAAATCTTCGGTTCACCCCTCCACTTT. Protein product: CASSLEIFGSPLHF. This chain connects TRBV5-4 to TRBJ1-6; no clear D gene. CDR3 length: 14 residues. In germline, CDR1 is SGHNT, CDR2 YYREEE (reference sequence). The V end was cut by 0 bases, the J end by 9 bases, with 10 bases between.

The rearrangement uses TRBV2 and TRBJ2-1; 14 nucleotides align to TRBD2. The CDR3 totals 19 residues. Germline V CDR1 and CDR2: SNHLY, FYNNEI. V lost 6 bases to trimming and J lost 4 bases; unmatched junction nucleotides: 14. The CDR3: CASRLPGLAGAPGYNEQFF. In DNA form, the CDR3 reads TGTGCCAGCAGACTTCCGGGACTAGCGGGAGCCCCGGGGTACAATGAGCAGTTCTTC.

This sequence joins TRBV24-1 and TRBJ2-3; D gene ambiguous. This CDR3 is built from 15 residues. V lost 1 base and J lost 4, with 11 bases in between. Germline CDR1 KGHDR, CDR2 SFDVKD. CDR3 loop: CATSDFSDSADTQYF. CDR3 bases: TGTGCCACCAGTGATTTTTCCGACTCGGCAGATACGCAGTATTTT.

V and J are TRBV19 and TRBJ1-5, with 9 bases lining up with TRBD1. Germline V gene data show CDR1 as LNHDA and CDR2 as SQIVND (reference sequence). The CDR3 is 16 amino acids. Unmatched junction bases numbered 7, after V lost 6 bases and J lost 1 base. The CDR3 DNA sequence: TGTGCCAGTAGCCAAACAGGGGGCGCGAGCAATCAGCCCCAGCATTTT. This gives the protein CASSQTGGASNQPQHF.

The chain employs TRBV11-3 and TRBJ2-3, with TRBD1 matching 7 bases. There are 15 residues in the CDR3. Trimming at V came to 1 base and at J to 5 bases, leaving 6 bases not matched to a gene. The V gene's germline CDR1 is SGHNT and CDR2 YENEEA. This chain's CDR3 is CASSLGTQGIDTQYF. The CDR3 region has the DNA TGTGCCAGCAGCTTAGGGACACAGGGGATAGATACGCAGTATTTT. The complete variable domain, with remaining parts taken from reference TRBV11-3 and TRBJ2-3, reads EAGVVQSPRYKIIEKKQPVAFWCNPISGHNTLYWYLQNLGQGPELLIRYENEEAVDDSQLPKDRFSAERLKGVDSTLKIQPAELGDSAVYLCASSLGTQGIDTQYFGPGTRLTVL.

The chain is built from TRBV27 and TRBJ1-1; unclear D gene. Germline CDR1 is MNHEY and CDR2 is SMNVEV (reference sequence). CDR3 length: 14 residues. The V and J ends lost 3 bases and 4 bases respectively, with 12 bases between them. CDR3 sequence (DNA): TGTGCCAGCAGTTTCCGGGAAGGAGGCACTGAAGCTTTCTTT. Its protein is CASSFREGGTEAFF.

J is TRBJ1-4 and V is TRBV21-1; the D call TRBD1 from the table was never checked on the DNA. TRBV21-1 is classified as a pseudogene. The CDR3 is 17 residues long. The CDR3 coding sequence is TGTGCCAGCAGCAGGGACAGGGTGCATGCAACTAATGAAAAACTGTTTTTT. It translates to CASSRDRVHATNEKLFF.

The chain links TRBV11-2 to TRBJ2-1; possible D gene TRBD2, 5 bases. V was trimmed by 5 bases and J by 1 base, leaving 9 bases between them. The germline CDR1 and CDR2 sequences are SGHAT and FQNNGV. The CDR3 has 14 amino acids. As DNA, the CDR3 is TGTGCCAGCAGCATGGACTCGTCCTACAATGAGCAGTTCTTC. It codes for CASSMDSSYNEQFF.

Written as DNA, the CDR3 is TGTGCCAGCAGCCACGAAGCGGGGAGAATAAACATTCAGTACTTC. This encodes CASSHEAGRINIQYF. This chain uses TRBV6-5 with TRBJ2-4; 7 nucleotides match TRBD2. This CDR3 has 15 residues. With 6 bases clipped from V and 6 bases from J, the junction kept 11 bases outside the gene matches. CDR1 and CDR2 from the germline V gene are MNHEY and SVGAGI.

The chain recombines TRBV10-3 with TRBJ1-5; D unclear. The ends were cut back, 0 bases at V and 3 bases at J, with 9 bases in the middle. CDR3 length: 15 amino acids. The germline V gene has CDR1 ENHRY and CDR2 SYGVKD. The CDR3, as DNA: TGTGCCATCAGTGAGTCGGGAGGGTCCAATCAGCCCCAGCATTTT. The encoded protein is CAISESGGSNQPQHF.

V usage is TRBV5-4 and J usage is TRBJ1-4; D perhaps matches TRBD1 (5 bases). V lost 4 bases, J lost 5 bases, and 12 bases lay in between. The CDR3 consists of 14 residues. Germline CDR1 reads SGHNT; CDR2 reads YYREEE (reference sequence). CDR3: CASSQDRWNEKLFF. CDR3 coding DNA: TGTGCCAGCAGCCAAGACAGATGGAATGAAAAACTGTTTTTT. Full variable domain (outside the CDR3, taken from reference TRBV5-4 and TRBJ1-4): ETGVTQSPTHLIKTRGQQVTLRCSSQSGHNTVSWYQQALGQGPQFIFQYYREEENGRGNFPPRFSGLQFPNYSSELNVNALELDDSALYLCASSQDRWNEKLFFGSGTQLSVL.